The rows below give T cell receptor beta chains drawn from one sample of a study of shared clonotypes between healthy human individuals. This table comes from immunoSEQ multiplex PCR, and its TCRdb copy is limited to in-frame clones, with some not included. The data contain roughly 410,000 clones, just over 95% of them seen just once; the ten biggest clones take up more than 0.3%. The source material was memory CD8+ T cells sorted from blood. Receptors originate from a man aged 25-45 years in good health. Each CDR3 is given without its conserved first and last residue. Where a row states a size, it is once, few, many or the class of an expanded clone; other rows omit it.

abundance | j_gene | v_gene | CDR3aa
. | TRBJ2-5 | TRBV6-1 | ASAAGGPGETQY
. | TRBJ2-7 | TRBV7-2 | ASSSIGTSGRGEQY
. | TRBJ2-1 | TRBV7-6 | ASSLGTPGTSGRHEQF
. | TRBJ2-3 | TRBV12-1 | ASPTPATTDTQY
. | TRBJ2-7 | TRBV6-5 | ASSYSRPGRKGEQY
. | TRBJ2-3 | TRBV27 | ASSALILAASTDTQY
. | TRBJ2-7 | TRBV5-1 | ASSLVSATYEQY
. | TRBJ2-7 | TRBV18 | ASSQTGPYEQY
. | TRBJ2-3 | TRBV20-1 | SAPITDTQY
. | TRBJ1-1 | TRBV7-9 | ASSFPGRLSPDLNTEAF
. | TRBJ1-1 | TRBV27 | ASSFRRLGTEAF
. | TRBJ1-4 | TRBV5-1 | ASSLGIFGKLF
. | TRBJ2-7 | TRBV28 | ASSFTGTGSYEQY
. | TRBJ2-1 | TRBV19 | ASSITHGLAGVRTNEQF
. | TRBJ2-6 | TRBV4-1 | ASSQTPPGTATPSGANVLT
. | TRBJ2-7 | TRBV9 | ASSVGGAGEQY
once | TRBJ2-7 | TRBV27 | ASSGYEQY
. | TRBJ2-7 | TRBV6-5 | ASSYSPGDYEQY
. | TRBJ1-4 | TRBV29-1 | SVLQATNEKLF
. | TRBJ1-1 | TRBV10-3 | AISEPGQGTEAF
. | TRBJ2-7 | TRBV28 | ASSFLQGYEQY
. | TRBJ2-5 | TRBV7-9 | ASSLGGTSGQETQY
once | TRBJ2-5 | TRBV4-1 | ASSQEAVQETQY
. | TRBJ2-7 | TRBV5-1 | ASSLANEQY
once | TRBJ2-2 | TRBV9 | ASSQGTGELF
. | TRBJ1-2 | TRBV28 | ASSSGGANYGYT
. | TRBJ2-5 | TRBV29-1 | SVVQNQETQY
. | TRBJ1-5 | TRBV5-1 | ASSPGTGGNQPQH
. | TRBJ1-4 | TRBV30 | AWSETGHEKLF
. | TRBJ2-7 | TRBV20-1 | SAREYYEQY
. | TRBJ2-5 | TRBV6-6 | ASGVRGGQETQY
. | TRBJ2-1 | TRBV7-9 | ASSFGGRYNEQF
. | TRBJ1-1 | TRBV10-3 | AISEKGGGTEAF
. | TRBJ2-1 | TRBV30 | AWSGLAGGNNEQF
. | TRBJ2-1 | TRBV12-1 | ASSVPPDRGTYNEQF
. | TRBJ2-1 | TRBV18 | ASSPVPRTSNEQF
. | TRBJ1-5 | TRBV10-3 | AISGGQGDNQPQH
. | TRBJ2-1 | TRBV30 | AWSETSGTYNEQF
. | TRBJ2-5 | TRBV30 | AWKGGGETQY
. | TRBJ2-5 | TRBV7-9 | ATLTISGETQY
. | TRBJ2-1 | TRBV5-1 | ASSLTSGRPNNEQF
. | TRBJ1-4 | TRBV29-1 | SGWTGDEKLF
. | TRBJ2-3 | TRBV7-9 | ASSLPRLTSGTKDTQY
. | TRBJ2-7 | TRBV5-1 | ASSLHWSYEQY
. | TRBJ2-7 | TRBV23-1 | ASSQGGTSGYEQY
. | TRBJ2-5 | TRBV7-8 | ASSLVFSAGQGLETQY